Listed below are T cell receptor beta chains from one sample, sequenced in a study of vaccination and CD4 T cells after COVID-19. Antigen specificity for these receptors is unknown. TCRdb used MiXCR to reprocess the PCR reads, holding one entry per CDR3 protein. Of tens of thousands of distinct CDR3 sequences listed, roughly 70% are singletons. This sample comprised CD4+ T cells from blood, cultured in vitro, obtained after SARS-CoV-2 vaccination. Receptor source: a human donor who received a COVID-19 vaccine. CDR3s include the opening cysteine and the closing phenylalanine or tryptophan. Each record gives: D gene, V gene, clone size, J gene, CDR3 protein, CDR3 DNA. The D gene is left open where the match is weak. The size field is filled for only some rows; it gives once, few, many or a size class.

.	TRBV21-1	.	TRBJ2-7	CASSNCPAGTGGSSSYEQYF	TGTGCCAGCAGCAATTGCCCCGCCGGGACAGGAGGCTCTTCCTCCTACGAGCAGTACTTC
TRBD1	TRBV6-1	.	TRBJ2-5	CASRSSGGRGTQYF	TGTGCCAGCAGATCTTCAGGGGGCCGAGGGACCCAGTACTTC
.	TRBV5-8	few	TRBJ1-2	CASSLEGGHQANYGYTF	TGTGCCAGCAGCTTGGAGGGGGGACACCAAGCTAACTATGGCTACACCTTC
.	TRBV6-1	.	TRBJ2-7	CTSSDLYEQYF	TGTACCAGCAGTGATCTCTACGAGCAGTACTTC
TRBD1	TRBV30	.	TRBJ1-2	CAWTVTGVAFETYGYTF	TGTGCCTGGACCGTTACAGGGGTCGCTTTCGAGACCTATGGCTACACCTTC
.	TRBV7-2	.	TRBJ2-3	CASSLEKGLVTDTQYF	TGTGCCAGCAGCTTAGAGAAGGGACTGGTCACAGATACGCAGTATTTT
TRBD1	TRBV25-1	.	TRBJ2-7	CASSSPTGGWDEQYF	TGTGCCAGCAGTTCACCGACAGGGGGCTGGGACGAGCAGTACTTC
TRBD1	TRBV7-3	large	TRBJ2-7	CASSRTGGYEQYF	TGTGCCAGCAGCCGGACAGGGGGGTACGAGCAGTACTTC
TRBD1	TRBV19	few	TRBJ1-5	CASSIGQGENQPQHF	TGTGCCAGTAGTATCGGACAGGGAGAGAATCAGCCCCAGCATTTT
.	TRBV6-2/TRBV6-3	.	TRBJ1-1	CASSYPSVTTEAFF	TGTGCCAGCAGTTACCCCAGTGTAACCACTGAAGCTTTCTTT
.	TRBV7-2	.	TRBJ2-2	CASSRGRKNTGEPFF	TGTGCCAGCAGCCGGGGAAGGAAGAACACCGGGGAGCCGTTTTTT
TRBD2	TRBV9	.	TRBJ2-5	CASSVGLAGGEETQYF	TGTGCCAGCAGCGTAGGGCTAGCGGGGGGGGAGGAGACCCAGTACTTC
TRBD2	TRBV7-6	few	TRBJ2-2	CASSLVRGAGELFF	TGTGCCAGCAGCTTAGTCCGGGGGGCCGGGGAGCTGTTTTTT
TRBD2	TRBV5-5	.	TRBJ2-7	CASSLTGTSDSYEQYF	TGTGCCAGCAGCTTAACCGGGACTAGCGACTCCTACGAGCAGTACTTC
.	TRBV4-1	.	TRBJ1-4	CASSERGQSNEKLFF	TGCGCCAGCAGCGAAAGAGGACAGAGTAATGAAAAACTGTTTTTT
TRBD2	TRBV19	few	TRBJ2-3	CASRGGTSGRTAQYF	TGTGCCAGTAGAGGAGGGACTAGCGGGCGGACGGCGCAGTATTTT
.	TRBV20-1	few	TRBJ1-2	CSARDKEQGVVGYGYTF	TGCAGTGCTAGAGATAAGGAGCAGGGAGTCGTCGGGTATGGCTACACCTTC
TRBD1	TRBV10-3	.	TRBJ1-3	CAINPGQGIGNTIYF	TGTGCCATCAACCCGGGACAGGGTATTGGAAACACCATATATTTT
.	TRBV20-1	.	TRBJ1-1	CSAPDGGVSTEAFF	TGCAGTGCCCCCGATGGGGGAGTAAGCACTGAAGCTTTCTTT
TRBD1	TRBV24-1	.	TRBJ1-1	CATSDLDRTEAFF	TGTGCCACCAGTGACTTGGACAGGACTGAAGCTTTCTTT
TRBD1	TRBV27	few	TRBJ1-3	CASSPTGAGNTIYF	TGTGCCAGCAGTCCAACAGGGGCCGGAAACACCATATATTTT
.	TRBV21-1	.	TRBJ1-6	CASSKERGYNSPLHF	TGTGCCAGCAGCAAAGAGAGGGGCTATAATTCACCCCTCCACTTT
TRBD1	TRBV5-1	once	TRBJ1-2	CASSVTGEYGYTF	TGCGCCAGCAGCGTGACAGGGGAGTATGGCTACACCTTC
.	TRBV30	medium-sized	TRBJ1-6	CAWGPNSPLHF	TGTGCCTGGGGTCCTAATTCACCCCTCCACTTT
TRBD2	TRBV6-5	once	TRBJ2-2	CASSYSLAGSRSGELFF	TGTGCCAGCAGTTACTCCCTAGCGGGGAGTCGTTCCGGGGAGCTGTTTTTT
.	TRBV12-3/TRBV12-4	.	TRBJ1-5	CASRGGGGNQPQHF	TGTGCCAGCAGAGGGGGGGGGGGCAATCAGCCCCAGCATTTT
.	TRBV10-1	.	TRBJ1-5	CASSEATGQPQHF	TGCGCCAGCAGTGAGGCAACCGGGCAGCCCCAGCATTTT
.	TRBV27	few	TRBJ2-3	CASSYQGLDTDTQYF	TGTGCCAGCAGTTACCAGGGACTTGACACAGATACGCAGTATTTT
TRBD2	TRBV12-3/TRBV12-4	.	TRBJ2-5	CASSSARDSGGGETQYF	TGTGCCAGCAGTTCCGCCCGAGATAGCGGGGGGGGGGAGACCCAGTACTTC
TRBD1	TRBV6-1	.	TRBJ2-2	CASRDAGTGTGELFF	TGTGCCAGCAGAGATGCCGGGACAGGGACCGGGGAGCTGTTTTTT
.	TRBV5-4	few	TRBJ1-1	CASSLDQATGEAFF	TGTGCCAGCAGCTTGGATCAAGCTACAGGGGAAGCTTTCTTT